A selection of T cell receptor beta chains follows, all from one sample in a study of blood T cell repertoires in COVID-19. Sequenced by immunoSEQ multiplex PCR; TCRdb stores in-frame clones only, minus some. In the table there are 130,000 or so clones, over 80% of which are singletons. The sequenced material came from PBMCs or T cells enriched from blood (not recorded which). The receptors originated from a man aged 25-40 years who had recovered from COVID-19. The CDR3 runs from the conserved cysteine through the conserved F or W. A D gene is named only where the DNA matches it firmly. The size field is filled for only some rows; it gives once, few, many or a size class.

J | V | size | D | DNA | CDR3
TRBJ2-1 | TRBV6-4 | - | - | TGTGCCAGCAGTGCCCAAGGGGGGGGCTCCTACAATGAGCAGTTCTTC | CASSAQGGGSYNEQFF
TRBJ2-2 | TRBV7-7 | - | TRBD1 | TGTGCCAGCAGCTCCCAGCTCCCGGGACAGGGATTTGCGGGGGAGCTGTTTTTT | CASSSQLPGQGFAGELFF
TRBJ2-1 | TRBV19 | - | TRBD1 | TGTGCCAGTAGTACGGACAGGGGCAATGAGCAGTTCTTC | CASSTDRGNEQFF
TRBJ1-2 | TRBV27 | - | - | TGTGCCAGCAGTGCGTTTTTAACCTATGGCTACACCTTC | CASSAFLTYGYTF
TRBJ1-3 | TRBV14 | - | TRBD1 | TGTGCCAGCAGCCGGGACAGTAACACCATATATTTT | CASSRDSNTIYF
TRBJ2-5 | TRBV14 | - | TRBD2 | TGTGCCAGCAGCCAAGTGGCTAGCGGGATCGAGACCCAGTACTTC | CASSQVASGIETQYF
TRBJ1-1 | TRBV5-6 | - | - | TGTGCCAGCAGCTTGGCCTCAACAGGGTCTAGGGAAGCTTTCTTT | CASSLASTGSREAFF
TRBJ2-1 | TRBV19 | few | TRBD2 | TGTGCCAGTAGAACCGAGCGGGGGGGCCGAGGGGACTACAATGAGCAGTTCTTC | CASRTERGGRGDYNEQFF
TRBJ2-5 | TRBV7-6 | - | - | TGTGCCAGCAGCTGGGTAGGAGGCAGGGAGACCCAGTACTTC | CASSWVGGRETQYF
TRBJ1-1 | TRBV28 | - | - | TGTGCCAGCAGTTTCGCGCTCGCGGAAGCTTTCTTT | CASSFALAEAFF
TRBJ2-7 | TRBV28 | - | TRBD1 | TGTGCCAGCAGGAGGACAGGGTCTCCCTCCTACGAGCAGTACTTC | CASRRTGSPSYEQYF
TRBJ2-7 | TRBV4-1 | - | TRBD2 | TGCGCCAGCAGCCAAGAAATAGCGGGAGGCTACGAGCAGTACTTC | CASSQEIAGGYEQYF
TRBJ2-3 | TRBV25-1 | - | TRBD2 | TGTGCCAGCAGTGACCCGGGACTACCCACAGATACGCAGTATTTT | CASSDPGLPTDTQYF
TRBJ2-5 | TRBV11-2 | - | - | TGTGCCAGCAGAGGCACGGGCCAAGAGACCCAGTACTTC | CASRGTGQETQYF
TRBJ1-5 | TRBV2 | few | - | TGTGCCAGCAGTGAAGCTTCCAGGGTAAATCAGCCCCAGCATTTT | CASSEASRVNQPQHF
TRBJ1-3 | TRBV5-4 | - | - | TGTGCCAGCAGCTTGGCCCCCAATCCTGGAAACACCATATATTTT | CASSLAPNPGNTIYF
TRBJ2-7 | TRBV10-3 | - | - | TGTGCCATCAGTGATACTTTGGGCAGCTCCTACGAGCAGTACTTC | CAISDTLGSSYEQYF
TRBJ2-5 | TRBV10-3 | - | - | TGTGCCATCAGTGCCATCCAGGGCGGAGAGACCCAGTACTTC | CAISAIQGGETQYF
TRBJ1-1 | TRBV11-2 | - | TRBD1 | TGTGCCAGCAGCCCCGGGACAGGGAACACTGAAGCTTTCTTT | CASSPGTGNTEAFF
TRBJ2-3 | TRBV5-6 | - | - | TGTGCCAGCAGCTTGGACATCGGGGGGCTCAACACAGATACGCAGTATTTT | CASSLDIGGLNTDTQYF
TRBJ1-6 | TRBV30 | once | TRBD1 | TGTGCCTGGAGGTCCACCGGGACAGGGCTTTCACCCCTCCACTTT | CAWRSTGTGLSPLHF
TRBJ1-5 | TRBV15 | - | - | TGTGCCACCAGCAGAGATGCGGATCAGCCCCAGCATTTT | CATSRDADQPQHF
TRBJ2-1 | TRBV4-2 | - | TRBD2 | TGTGCCAGCAGCCAAGATCTAACTAGCGGGGGCAATGAGCAGTTCTTC | CASSQDLTSGGNEQFF
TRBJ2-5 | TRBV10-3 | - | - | TGTGCCATCAGTGAACACCCCACTAGCCTCCGTGGGGAGACCCAGTACTTC | CAISEHPTSLRGETQYF
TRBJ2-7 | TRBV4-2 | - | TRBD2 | TGTGCCAGCAGCGGAGATCAGACTAGCGGGATGAACCCCCTACTCTCCGAGCAGTACTTC | CASSGDQTSGMNPLLSEQYF
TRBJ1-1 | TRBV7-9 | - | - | TGTGCCACTTCGGGGGACACTGAAGCTTTCTTT | CATSGDTEAFF
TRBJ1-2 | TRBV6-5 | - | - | TGTGCCAGTCTGGACAGTTATGGCTACACCTTC | CASLDSYGYTF